This TCR beta chain originates from a study of OX40 agonist ivuxolimab in advanced cancers. On the study more broadly: The study reported partial responses in three patients: one hepatocellular carcinoma, two cutaneous melanoma. Study-wide findings and caveats: The expanded peripheral T cells' antigen specificity was not determined. CD4+ and CD8+ blood T cells expanded clonally by week 6 at 0.1 to 3.0 mg/kg.

Method: immunoSEQ multiplex PCR; TCRdb's copy keeps in-frame clones and lacks some. Seen here are around 55,000 clones, more than 75% observed once, and the top ten hold roughly an eighth. This clone was counted only a few times. Its matching antigen is unknown. The CDR3 covers 12 residues. The ends were cut back, 4 bases at V and 5 bases at J, with 7 bases in the middle. The V gene's germline CDR1 is SGHVS and CDR2 FNYEAQ. This sequence was found in an adult with an advanced solid tumor such as melanoma, head and neck, liver or kidney cancer. The material was CD4+ or CD8+ T cells sorted from blood, obtained in a trial of the OX40 agonist ivuxolimab. The rearrangement uses TRBV7-6 and TRBJ2-3; no reliable D call. CDR3 nucleotide sequence: TGTGCCAGCAGCTCCATGGTAGATACGCAGTATTTT. Translation: CASSSMVDTQYF.